The 5 T cell receptor beta chains given below trace back to one sample, sequenced in a study of Graves' ophthalmopathy and Graves' hyperthyroidism (dated 2018 in TCRdb). Sequencing used an Illumina HiSeq 2000. For repertoire sequencing, the TCR beta CDR3 regions were amplified from RNA transcripts. The first round of RT-PCR was done with HTBI primers and the Qiagen OneStep RT-PCR kit, and was followed by a second round of multiplex PCR, then size selection and purification. The raw public data were reprocessed by TCRdb itself: fastp quality trimming at Q25, MiXCR clonotype calling, in-frame beta chains only. Here each entry gathers all rows of one CDR3 protein and keeps the most common genes and DNA. The sample table records 400,000 to 450,000 distinct CDR3 sequences; around 20% of these occur just once. The top ten constitute under 3% of the sample. Sequencing input: peripheral blood. The source of these receptors is a woman aged 18-30 years with stable Graves' hyperthyroidism. Donor details come from another sample of the same person, matched by shared clones.

At least ten counts were recorded for this clonotype. J is TRBJ2-7 and V is TRBV12-3 or TRBV12-4, with 9 bases matching TRBD2. J was trimmed by 2 bases and V by 7 bases; bases with no gene match: 3. The CDR3 extends over 13 amino acids. As DNA, the CDR3 is TGTGCCAGCACCAGGACTAGCGCCTACGAGCAGTACTTC. It codes for CASTRTSAYEQYF.

This clonotype was seen once. A read error may produce the germline difference seen at one junction end. The chain uses TRBV28 and TRBJ2-2, with TRBD1 as a possible D gene (6 bases). Germline loops: CDR1 MDHEN, CDR2 SYDVKM. The CDR3 contains 15 residues. CDR3 residues: CASSPSQGNTGELCF. As DNA, the CDR3 is TGTGCCAGCAGTCCCAGCCAGGGGAACACCGGGGAGCTGTGTTTT.

This clonotype was found many times. This sequence joins TRBV5-1 and TRBJ2-2; 12 nucleotides align to TRBD2. The V and J ends lost 3 bases and 6 bases, in that order; junction bases with no gene match: 9. The CDR3 has 17 amino acids. Germline-derived CDR1 and CDR2 are SGHRS and YFSETQ. CDR3 bases: TGCGCCAGCAGCTCCTATCTGACTAGCGGGAGTGCCGGGGAGCTGTTTTTT. Residues: CASSSYLTSGSAGELFF.

This clonotype was recorded at least ten times. The chain joins TRBV11-2 to TRBJ1-2; D is perhaps TRBD1 (6 bases). Trimming left V 5 bases short and J 3 bases short, with 13 bases between. Germline V gene sequence: CDR1 SGHAT, CDR2 FQNNGV. The CDR3 runs 14 residues. The CDR3 DNA sequence: TGTGCCAGCAGCCCCACAGGGATCCACTATGGCTACACCTTC. This sequence encodes CASSPTGIHYGYTF.

This clonotype was counted ten times or more. The chain employs TRBV15 and TRBJ1-1; TRBD1 agrees at 9 bases. Germline V lookup: CDR1 LNHNV, CDR2 YYDKDF (reference sequence). V was pared by 0 bases and J by 14 bases, with 22 bases of the junction left unmatched. This CDR3 has 18 amino acids. DNA of the CDR3: TGTGCCACCAGCAGAGATCAAACTTCAACCTTACGGGGACAGGGTAGGTTCTTT. It codes for CATSRDQTSTLRGQGRFF. Supplemented by reference TRBV15 and TRBJ1-1, the full variable domain reads DAMVIQNPRYQVTQFGKPVTLSCSQTLNHNVMYWYQQKSSQAPKLLFHYYDKDFNNEADTPDNFQSRRPNTSFCFLDIRSPGLGDTAMYLCATSRDQTSTLRGQGRFFGQGTRLTVV.